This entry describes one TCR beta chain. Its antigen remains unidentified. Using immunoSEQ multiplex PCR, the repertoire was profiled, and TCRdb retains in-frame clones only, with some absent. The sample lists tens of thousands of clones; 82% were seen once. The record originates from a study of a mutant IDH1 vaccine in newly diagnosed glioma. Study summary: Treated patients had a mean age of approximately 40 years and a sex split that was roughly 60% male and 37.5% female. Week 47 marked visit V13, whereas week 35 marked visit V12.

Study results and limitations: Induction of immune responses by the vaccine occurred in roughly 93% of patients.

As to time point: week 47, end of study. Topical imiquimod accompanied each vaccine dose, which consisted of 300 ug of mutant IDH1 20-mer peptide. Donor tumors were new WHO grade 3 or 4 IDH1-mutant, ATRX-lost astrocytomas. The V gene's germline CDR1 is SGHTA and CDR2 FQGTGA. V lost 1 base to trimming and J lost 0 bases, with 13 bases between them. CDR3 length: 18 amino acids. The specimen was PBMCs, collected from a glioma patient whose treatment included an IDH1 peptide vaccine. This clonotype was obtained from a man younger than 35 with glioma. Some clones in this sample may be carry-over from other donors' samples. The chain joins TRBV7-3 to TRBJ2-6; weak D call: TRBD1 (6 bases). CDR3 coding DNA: TGTGCCAGCAGCTTAAGTTGGGACACGGACTCTGGGGCCAACGTCCTGACTTTC. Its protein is CASSLSWDTDSGANVLTF.